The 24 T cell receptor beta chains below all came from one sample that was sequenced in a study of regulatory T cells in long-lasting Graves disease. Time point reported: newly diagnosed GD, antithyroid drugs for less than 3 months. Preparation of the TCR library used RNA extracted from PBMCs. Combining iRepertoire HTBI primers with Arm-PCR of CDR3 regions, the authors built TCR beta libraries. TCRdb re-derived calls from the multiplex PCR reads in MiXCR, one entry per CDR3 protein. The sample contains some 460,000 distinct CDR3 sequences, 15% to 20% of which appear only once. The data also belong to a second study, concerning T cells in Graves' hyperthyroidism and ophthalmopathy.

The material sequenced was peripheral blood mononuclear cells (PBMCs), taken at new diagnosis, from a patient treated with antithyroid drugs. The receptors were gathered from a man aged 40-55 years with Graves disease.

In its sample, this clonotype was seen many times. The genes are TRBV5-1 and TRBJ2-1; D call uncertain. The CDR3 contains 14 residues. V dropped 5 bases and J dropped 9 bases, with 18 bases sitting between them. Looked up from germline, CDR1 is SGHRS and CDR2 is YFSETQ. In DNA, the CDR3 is TGCGCCAGCAGTTTCTCTCCCCGGAACGGTGAGCAGTTCTTC. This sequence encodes CASSFSPRNGEQFF.

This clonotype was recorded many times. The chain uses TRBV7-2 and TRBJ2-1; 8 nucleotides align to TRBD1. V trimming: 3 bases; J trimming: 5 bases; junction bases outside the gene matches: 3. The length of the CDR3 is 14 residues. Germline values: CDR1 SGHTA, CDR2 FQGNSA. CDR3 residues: CASSFRDRNNEQFF. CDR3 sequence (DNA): TGTGCCAGCAGCTTCCGGGACAGGAACAATGAGCAGTTCTTC. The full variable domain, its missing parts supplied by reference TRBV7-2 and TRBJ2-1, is GAGVSQSPSNKVTEKGKDVELRCDPISGHTALYWYRQSLGQGLEFLIYFQGNSAPDKSGLPSDRFSAERTGGSVSTLTIQRTQQEDSAVYLCASSFRDRNNEQFFGPGTRLTVL.

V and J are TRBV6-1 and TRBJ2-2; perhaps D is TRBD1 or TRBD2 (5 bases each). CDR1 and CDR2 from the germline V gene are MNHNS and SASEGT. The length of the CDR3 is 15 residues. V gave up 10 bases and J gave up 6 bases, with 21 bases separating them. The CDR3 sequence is CANRTGTANSGELFF. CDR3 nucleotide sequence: TGTGCCAACAGAACCGGGACCGCCAACTCCGGGGAGCTGTTTTTT.

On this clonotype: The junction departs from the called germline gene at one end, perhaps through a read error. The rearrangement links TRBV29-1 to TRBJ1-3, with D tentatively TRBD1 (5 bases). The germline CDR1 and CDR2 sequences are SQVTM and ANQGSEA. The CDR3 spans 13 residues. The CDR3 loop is CSVGQHSGSTIYF. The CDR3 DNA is TGCAGCGTTGGACAGCACTCTGGAAGCACCATATATTTT.

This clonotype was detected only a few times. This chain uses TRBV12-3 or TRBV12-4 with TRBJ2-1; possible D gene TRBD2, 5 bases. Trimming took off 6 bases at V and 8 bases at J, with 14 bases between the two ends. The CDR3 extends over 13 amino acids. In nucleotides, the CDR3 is TGTGCCAGCAGCCGGGATCAGACCGATGAGCAGTTCTTC. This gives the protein CASSRDQTDEQFF.

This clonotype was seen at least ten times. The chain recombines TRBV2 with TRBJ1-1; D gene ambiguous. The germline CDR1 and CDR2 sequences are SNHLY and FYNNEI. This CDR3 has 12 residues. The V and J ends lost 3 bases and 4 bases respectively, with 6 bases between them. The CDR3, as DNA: TGTGCCAGCAGTGATGATTTCACTGAAGCTTTCTTT. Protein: CASSDDFTEAFF.

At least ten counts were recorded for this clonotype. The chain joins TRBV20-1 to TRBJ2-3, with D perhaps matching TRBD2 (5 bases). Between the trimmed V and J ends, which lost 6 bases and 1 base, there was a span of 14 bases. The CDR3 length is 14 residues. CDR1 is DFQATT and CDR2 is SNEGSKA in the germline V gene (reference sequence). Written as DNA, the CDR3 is TGCAGTGCACCAGCGCGGCGGGGCACAGATACGCAGTATTTT. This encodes CSAPARRGTDTQYF.

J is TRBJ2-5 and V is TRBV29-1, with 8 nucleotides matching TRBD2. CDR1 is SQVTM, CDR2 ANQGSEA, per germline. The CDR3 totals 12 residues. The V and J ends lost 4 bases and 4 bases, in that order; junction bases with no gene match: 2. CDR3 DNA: TGCAGCGTTGCGGGAGGGCCAGAGACCCAGTACTTC. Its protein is CSVAGGPETQYF.

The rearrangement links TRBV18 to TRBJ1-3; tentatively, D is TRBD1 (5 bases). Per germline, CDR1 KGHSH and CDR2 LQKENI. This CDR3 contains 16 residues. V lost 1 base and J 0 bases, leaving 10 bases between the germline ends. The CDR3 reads CASSPLDTNSGNTIYF. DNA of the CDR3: TGTGCCAGCTCACCACTGGACACCAACTCTGGAAACACCATATATTTT. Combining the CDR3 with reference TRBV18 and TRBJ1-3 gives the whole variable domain NAGVMQNPRHLVRRRGQEARLRCSPMKGHSHVYWYRQLPEEGLKFMVYLQKENIIDESGMPKERFSAEFPKEGPSILRIQQVVRGDSAAYFCASSPLDTNSGNTIYFGEGSWLTVV.

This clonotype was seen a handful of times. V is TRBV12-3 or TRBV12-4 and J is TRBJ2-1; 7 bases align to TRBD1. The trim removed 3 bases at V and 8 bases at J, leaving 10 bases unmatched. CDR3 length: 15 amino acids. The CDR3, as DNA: TGTGCCAGCAGTTTGGCGACAGGGTCGGTTGATGAGCAGTTCTTC. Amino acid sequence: CASSLATGSVDEQFF.

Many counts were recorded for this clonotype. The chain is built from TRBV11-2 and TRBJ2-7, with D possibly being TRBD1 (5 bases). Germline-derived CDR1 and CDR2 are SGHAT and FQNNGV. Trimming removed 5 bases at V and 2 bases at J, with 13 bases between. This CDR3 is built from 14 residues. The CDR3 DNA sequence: TGTGCCAGCAGCGCCCAGGGAACCCCCTACGAGCAGTACTTC. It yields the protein CASSAQGTPYEQYF. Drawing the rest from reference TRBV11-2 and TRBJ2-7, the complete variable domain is EAGVAQSPRYKIIEKRQSVAFWCNPISGHATLYWYQQILGQGPKLLIQFQNNGVVDDSQLPKDRFSAERLKGVDSTLKIQPAKLEDSAVYLCASSAQGTPYEQYFGPGTRLTVT.

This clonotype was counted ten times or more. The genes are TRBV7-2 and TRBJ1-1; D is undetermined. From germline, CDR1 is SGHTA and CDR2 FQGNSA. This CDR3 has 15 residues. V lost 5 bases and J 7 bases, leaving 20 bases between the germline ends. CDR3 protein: CASSPRPPRQFEAFF. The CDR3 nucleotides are TGTGCCAGCAGCCCAAGGCCCCCAAGGCAGTTTGAAGCTTTCTTT.

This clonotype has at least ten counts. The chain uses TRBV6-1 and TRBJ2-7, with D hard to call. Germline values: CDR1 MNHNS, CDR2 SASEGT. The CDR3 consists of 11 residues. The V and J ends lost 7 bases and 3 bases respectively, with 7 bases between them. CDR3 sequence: CASTPGYEQYF. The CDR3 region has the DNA TGTGCCAGCACCCCTGGCTACGAGCAGTACTTC.

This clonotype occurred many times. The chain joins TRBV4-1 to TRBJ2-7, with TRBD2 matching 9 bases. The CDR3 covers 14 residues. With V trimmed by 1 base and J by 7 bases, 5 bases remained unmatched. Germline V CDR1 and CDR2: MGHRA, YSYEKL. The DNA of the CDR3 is TGCGCCAGCAGCCAAGCGGGACTAGCAGGGGAGCAGTACTTC. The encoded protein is CASSQAGLAGEQYF.

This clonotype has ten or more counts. CDR3 sequence: CASSPDGRPKQYF. As DNA, the CDR3 is TGTGCCAGCTCACCGGACGGACGACCCAAGCAGTACTTC. This chain links TRBV18 with TRBJ2-7; no firm D call. Germline V gene data show CDR1 as KGHSH and CDR2 as LQKENI. The CDR3 consists of 13 residues. Trimming took off 3 bases at V and 8 bases at J, with 14 bases between the two ends.

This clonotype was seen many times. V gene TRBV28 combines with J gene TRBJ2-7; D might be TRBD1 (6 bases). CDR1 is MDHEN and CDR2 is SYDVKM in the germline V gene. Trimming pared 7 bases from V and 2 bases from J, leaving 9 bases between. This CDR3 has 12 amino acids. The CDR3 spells CASTGTTYEQYF. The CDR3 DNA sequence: TGTGCCAGCACTGGGACAACCTACGAGCAGTACTTC.

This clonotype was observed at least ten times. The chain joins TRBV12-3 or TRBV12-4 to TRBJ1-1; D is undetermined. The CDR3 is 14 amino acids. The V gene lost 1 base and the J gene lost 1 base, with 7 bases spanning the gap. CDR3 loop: CASSLGVPNTEAFF. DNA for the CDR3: TGTGCCAGCAGTTTAGGGGTCCCGAACACTGAAGCTTTCTTT.

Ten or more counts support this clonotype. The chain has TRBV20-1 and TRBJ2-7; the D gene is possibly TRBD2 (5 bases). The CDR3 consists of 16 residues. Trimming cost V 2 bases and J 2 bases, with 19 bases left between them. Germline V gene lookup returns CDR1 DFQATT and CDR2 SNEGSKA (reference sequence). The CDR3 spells CSARSLLDYPAYEQYF. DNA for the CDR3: TGCAGTGCTAGATCTCTCCTAGACTACCCAGCCTACGAGCAGTACTTC.

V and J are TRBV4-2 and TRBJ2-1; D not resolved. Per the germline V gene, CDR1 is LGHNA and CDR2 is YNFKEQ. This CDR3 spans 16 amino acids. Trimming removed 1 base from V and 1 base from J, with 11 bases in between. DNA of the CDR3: TGTGCCAGCAGCCAAGTTGAGAAAGGGTCCTACAATGAGCAGTTCTTC. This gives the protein CASSQVEKGSYNEQFF.

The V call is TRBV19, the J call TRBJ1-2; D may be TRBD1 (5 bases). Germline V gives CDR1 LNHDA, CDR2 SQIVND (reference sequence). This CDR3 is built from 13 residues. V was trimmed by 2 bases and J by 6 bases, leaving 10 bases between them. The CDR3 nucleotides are TGTGCCAGTAGTATATGGGGGTTTGATGGCTACACCTTC. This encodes CASSIWGFDGYTF.

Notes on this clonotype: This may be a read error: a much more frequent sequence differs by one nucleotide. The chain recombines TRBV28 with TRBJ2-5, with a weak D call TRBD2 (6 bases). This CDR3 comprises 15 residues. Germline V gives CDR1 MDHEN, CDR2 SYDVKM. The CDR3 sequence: CASSLNRGRQETRYF. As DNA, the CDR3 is TGTGCCAGCAGCCTTAATCGGGGGAGGCAAGAGACCCGGTACTTC.

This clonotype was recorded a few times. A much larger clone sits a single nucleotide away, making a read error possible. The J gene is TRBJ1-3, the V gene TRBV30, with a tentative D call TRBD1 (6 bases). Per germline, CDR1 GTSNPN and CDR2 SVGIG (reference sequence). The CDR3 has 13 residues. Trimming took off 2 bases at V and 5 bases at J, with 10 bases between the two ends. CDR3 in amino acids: CAWSSGVRNTIYF. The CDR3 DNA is TGTGCCTGGAGTTCAGGGGTTAGAAACACCATATATTTT.

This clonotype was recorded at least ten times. The CDR3 nucleotides read TGCAGTGCCACCAAGCCAGACGGACCGGGAAGTAGGCAGTACTTC. Translated, it gives CSATKPDGPGSRQYF. The V call is TRBV20-1, the J call TRBJ2-7; D may be TRBD2 (5 bases). V was cut by 6 bases and J by 9 bases, with 27 bases left in between. Germline CDR1 DFQATT, CDR2 SNEGSKA (reference sequence). This CDR3 spans 15 amino acids.

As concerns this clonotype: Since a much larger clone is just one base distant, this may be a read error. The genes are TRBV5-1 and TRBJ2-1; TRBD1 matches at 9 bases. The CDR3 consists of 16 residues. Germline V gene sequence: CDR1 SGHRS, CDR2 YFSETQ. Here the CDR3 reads CASSKLDRGAYNELFF. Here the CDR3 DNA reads TGCGCCAGCAGCAAATTAGACAGGGGGGCCTACAATGAGCTGTTCTTC.